This is a list of T cell receptor beta chains from one sample in a study of immune evolution from preneoplasia to lung adenocarcinoma. Produced via immunoSEQ multiplex PCR; TCRdb's table is partial and in-frame only. The sample lists some 37,000 clones, roughly four fifths occurring once. Sequences were obtained from FFPE invasive lung adenocarcinoma tissue. The receptors originated from a person between 55 and 69 years old with lung adenocarcinoma. CDR3s include the opening cysteine and the closing phenylalanine or tryptophan. Fields, in order: clone size, D gene, J gene, CDR3 length, V gene, CDR3 DNA, CDR3 protein. D genes are given only for firm matches. The listing skips clone size in some rows; elsewhere it reads once, few, many or a size class.

clone_size: -; d_call: -; j_call: TRBJ2-7; cdr3_length: 12; v_call: TRBV28; cdr3_nt: TGTGCCAGCAGTTTGTCATTCTACGAGCAGTACTTC; cdr3_aa: CASSLSFYEQYF
clone_size: -; d_call: -; j_call: TRBJ1-5; cdr3_length: 13; v_call: TRBV18; cdr3_nt: TGTGCCAGCTCACCTTATAGCAATCAGCCCCAGCATTTT; cdr3_aa: CASSPYSNQPQHF
clone_size: -; d_call: -; j_call: TRBJ1-3; cdr3_length: 11; v_call: TRBV25-1; cdr3_nt: TGTGCCAGCAGATGGGGAAACACCATATATTTT; cdr3_aa: CASRWGNTIYF
clone_size: -; d_call: TRBD2; j_call: TRBJ2-7; cdr3_length: 13; v_call: TRBV28; cdr3_nt: TGTGCCAGCAGCTTACTAGCGTCCTACGAGCAGTACTTC; cdr3_aa: CASSLLASYEQYF
clone_size: few; d_call: TRBD2; j_call: TRBJ2-1; cdr3_length: 14; v_call: TRBV6-6; cdr3_nt: TGTGCCAGCACCCACCAGCGGGAGGACAATGAGCAGTTCTTC; cdr3_aa: CASTHQREDNEQFF
clone_size: -; d_call: TRBD1; j_call: TRBJ1-1; cdr3_length: 15; v_call: TRBV29-1; cdr3_nt: TGCAGCGTGACCCGAGGGGGAGGGGGCTTCACTGAAGCTTTCTTT; cdr3_aa: CSVTRGGGGFTEAFF
clone_size: -; d_call: TRBD1; j_call: TRBJ2-2; cdr3_length: 15; v_call: TRBV5-1; cdr3_nt: TGCGCCAGCAGCCAGACCGGACAGGGCACCGGGGAGCTGTTTTTT; cdr3_aa: CASSQTGQGTGELFF
clone_size: -; d_call: -; j_call: TRBJ2-3; cdr3_length: 15; v_call: TRBV7-2; cdr3_nt: TGTGCCAGCAGCCCCTCCGTTAGGGATTCAGATACGCAGTATTTT; cdr3_aa: CASSPSVRDSDTQYF
clone_size: few; d_call: -; j_call: TRBJ1-5; cdr3_length: 13; v_call: TRBV14; cdr3_nt: TGTGCCAGCAGCTATGATAGCAATCAGCCCCAGCATTTT; cdr3_aa: CASSYDSNQPQHF
clone_size: -; d_call: -; j_call: TRBJ2-7; cdr3_length: 13; v_call: TRBV5-4; cdr3_nt: TGTGCCAGCAGCTTGGACCAGTCGGGTGAGCAGTACTTC; cdr3_aa: CASSLDQSGEQYF
clone_size: few; d_call: -; j_call: TRBJ2-2; cdr3_length: 13; v_call: TRBV4-2; cdr3_nt: TGTGCCAGCAGCCAGGGGAACACCGGGGAGCTGTTTTTT; cdr3_aa: CASSQGNTGELFF
clone_size: -; d_call: TRBD1; j_call: TRBJ2-5; cdr3_length: 15; v_call: TRBV5-1; cdr3_nt: TGCGCCAGCAGCTCAGGACAGGGGACCCAAGAGACCCAGTACTTC; cdr3_aa: CASSSGQGTQETQYF
clone_size: few; d_call: TRBD1; j_call: TRBJ2-2; cdr3_length: 14; v_call: TRBV7-2; cdr3_nt: TGTGCCAGCAGCACCTACAGGGGTGCAGGGGAGCTGTTTTTT; cdr3_aa: CASSTYRGAGELFF
clone_size: -; d_call: TRBD2; j_call: TRBJ2-2; cdr3_length: 15; v_call: TRBV5-1; cdr3_nt: TGCGCCAGCAGCTTAAACCCGGGAGGAGGCGGGGAGCTGTTTTTT; cdr3_aa: CASSLNPGGGGELFF
clone_size: -; d_call: -; j_call: TRBJ1-5; cdr3_length: 14; v_call: TRBV28; cdr3_nt: TGTGCCAGCAGTTTTCTCTCCCGTCCTCAGCCCCAGCATTTT; cdr3_aa: CASSFLSRPQPQHF
clone_size: -; d_call: -; j_call: TRBJ1-5; cdr3_length: 13; v_call: TRBV6-1; cdr3_nt: TGTGCCAGCAGTCCGAACACCAATCAGCCCCAGCATTTT; cdr3_aa: CASSPNTNQPQHF
clone_size: -; d_call: -; j_call: TRBJ2-2; cdr3_length: 14; v_call: TRBV18; cdr3_nt: TGTGCCAGCTCACCACCTGTGACCACCGGGGAGCTGTTTTTT; cdr3_aa: CASSPPVTTGELFF
clone_size: -; d_call: -; j_call: TRBJ2-3; cdr3_length: 16; v_call: TRBV2; cdr3_nt: TGTGCCAGCAGTTCCGCGGTAGGGGGCGGGGCAGATACGCAGTATTTT; cdr3_aa: CASSSAVGGGADTQYF
clone_size: once; d_call: -; j_call: TRBJ2-7; cdr3_length: 13; v_call: TRBV5-5; cdr3_nt: TGTGCCAGCAGCTTGGGGCCCTTCTACGAGCAGTACTTC; cdr3_aa: CASSLGPFYEQYF
clone_size: few; d_call: -; j_call: TRBJ1-5; cdr3_length: 12; v_call: TRBV30; cdr3_nt: TGTGCCTGGAGTGCGACCCGGCAGCCCCAGCATTTT; cdr3_aa: CAWSATRQPQHF
clone_size: -; d_call: -; j_call: TRBJ1-1; cdr3_length: 15; v_call: TRBV7-9; cdr3_nt: TGTGCCAGCAGCGGGTACACGGGGGGTGGCACTGAAGCTTTCTTT; cdr3_aa: CASSGYTGGGTEAFF
clone_size: -; d_call: -; j_call: TRBJ1-3; cdr3_length: 18; v_call: TRBV12-5; cdr3_nt: TGTGCTAGTGGTCTCAGTTCAAGCGCATGGGGGTCTGGAAACACCATATATTTT; cdr3_aa: CASGLSSSAWGSGNTIYF
clone_size: few; d_call: -; j_call: TRBJ1-5; cdr3_length: 15; v_call: TRBV19; cdr3_nt: TGTGCCAGTAGTCCAGGGACGGGGGGAAGCCAGCCCCAGCATTTT; cdr3_aa: CASSPGTGGSQPQHF
clone_size: once; d_call: -; j_call: TRBJ1-2; cdr3_length: 14; v_call: TRBV18; cdr3_nt: TGTGCCAGCTCACCACCGGTAATCCTTGGTGGCTACACCTTC; cdr3_aa: CASSPPVILGGYTF
clone_size: once; d_call: TRBD1; j_call: TRBJ1-2; cdr3_length: 13; v_call: TRBV4-1; cdr3_nt: TGCGCCAGCGCGCGGGACAGGGGGTATGGCTACACCTTC; cdr3_aa: CASARDRGYGYTF
clone_size: -; d_call: TRBD1; j_call: TRBJ1-1; cdr3_length: 13; v_call: TRBV7-3; cdr3_nt: TGTGCCAGCAGCTTCCGGGCAGGGGGCGAAGCTTTCTTT; cdr3_aa: CASSFRAGGEAFF
clone_size: -; d_call: -; j_call: TRBJ2-7; cdr3_length: 15; v_call: TRBV7-2; cdr3_nt: TGTGCCAGCAGCCCCCCCGGACGGGGTCGCTACGAGCAGTACTTC; cdr3_aa: CASSPPGRGRYEQYF
clone_size: -; d_call: -; j_call: TRBJ2-3; cdr3_length: 13; v_call: TRBV21-1; cdr3_nt: TGTGCCAGCAGCGCAGGCTCCAGGGATACGCAGTATTTT; cdr3_aa: CASSAGSRDTQYF
clone_size: -; d_call: -; j_call: TRBJ2-7; cdr3_length: 12; v_call: TRBV28; cdr3_nt: TGTGCCAGCAGTTTTCAATCGGACGAGCAGTATTTC; cdr3_aa: CASSFQSDEQYF
clone_size: -; d_call: TRBD2; j_call: TRBJ2-2; cdr3_length: 15; v_call: TRBV11-3; cdr3_nt: TGTGCCAGCAGCGGGGTAGCGGGGAACACCGGGGAGCTGTTTTTT; cdr3_aa: CASSGVAGNTGELFF
clone_size: -; d_call: TRBD2; j_call: TRBJ2-1; cdr3_length: 15; v_call: TRBV28; cdr3_nt: TGTGCCAGCAGTTTATCGAGACTAGCGGGAGTTGAGCAGTTCTTC; cdr3_aa: CASSLSRLAGVEQFF
clone_size: -; d_call: TRBD2; j_call: TRBJ2-2; cdr3_length: 15; v_call: TRBV28; cdr3_nt: TGTGCCAGCAAAACTAGCGGGTCGAACACCGGGGAGCTGTTTTTT; cdr3_aa: CASKTSGSNTGELFF
clone_size: -; d_call: TRBD2; j_call: TRBJ2-3; cdr3_length: 13; v_call: TRBV5-1; cdr3_nt: TGCGCCAGCAGCGTTAGCGGGGGAGATACGCAGTATTTT; cdr3_aa: CASSVSGGDTQYF
clone_size: few; d_call: -; j_call: TRBJ2-6; cdr3_length: 15; v_call: TRBV5-6; cdr3_nt: TGTGCCAGCAGCTCCAAGACGGGGGCGGCCAACGTCCTGACTTTC; cdr3_aa: CASSSKTGAANVLTF
clone_size: -; d_call: -; j_call: TRBJ2-7; cdr3_length: 12; v_call: TRBV7-3; cdr3_nt: TGTGCCAGCAGCTTATTCAGCTACGAGCAGTACTTC; cdr3_aa: CASSLFSYEQYF
clone_size: -; d_call: -; j_call: TRBJ1-4; cdr3_length: 16; v_call: TRBV30; cdr3_nt: TGTGCCGGCAAACAGGGATACCTCGCAACTAATGAAAAACTGTTTTTT; cdr3_aa: CAGKQGYLATNEKLFF
clone_size: -; d_call: TRBD2; j_call: TRBJ2-2; cdr3_length: 14; v_call: TRBV27; cdr3_nt: TGTGCCAGCAGAGGGACTAGTAGTATCAGGGAGCTGTTTTTT; cdr3_aa: CASRGTSSIRELFF
clone_size: once; d_call: -; j_call: TRBJ1-1; cdr3_length: 15; v_call: TRBV5-6; cdr3_nt: TGTGCCAGCAGCTCCAGGGGAGGGGGAAACACTGAAGCTTTCTTT; cdr3_aa: CASSSRGGGNTEAFF
clone_size: -; d_call: -; j_call: TRBJ2-3; cdr3_length: 15; v_call: TRBV28; cdr3_nt: TGTGCCAGCAGTTTGACAGGACCATCCACAGATACGCAGTATTTT; cdr3_aa: CASSLTGPSTDTQYF
clone_size: -; d_call: -; j_call: TRBJ2-7; cdr3_length: 16; v_call: TRBV15; cdr3_nt: TGTGCCACCAGCAGAGATGGGAGGGGGCGAAGGAACGAGCAGTACTTC; cdr3_aa: CATSRDGRGRRNEQYF
clone_size: -; d_call: TRBD2; j_call: TRBJ2-3; cdr3_length: 15; v_call: TRBV7-9; cdr3_nt: TGTGCCAGCAGCCAGACTAGCGGAAGCACAGATACGCAGTATTTT; cdr3_aa: CASSQTSGSTDTQYF
clone_size: -; d_call: -; j_call: TRBJ1-2; cdr3_length: 13; v_call: TRBV5-4; cdr3_nt: TGTGCCAGCAGCTTGGAGATCCCCTATGGCTACACCTTC; cdr3_aa: CASSLEIPYGYTF
clone_size: -; d_call: -; j_call: TRBJ2-7; cdr3_length: 15; v_call: TRBV5-1; cdr3_nt: TGCGCCAGCAGCCGGGCGCAGGGGGGGGAATCCGAGCAGTACTTC; cdr3_aa: CASSRAQGGESEQYF
clone_size: -; d_call: TRBD1; j_call: TRBJ1-5; cdr3_length: 16; v_call: TRBV7-2; cdr3_nt: TGTGCCAGCAGCTTAGGGGCAGGGGGGAACAATCAGCCCCAGCATTTT; cdr3_aa: CASSLGAGGNNQPQHF
clone_size: once; d_call: TRBD1; j_call: TRBJ1-1; cdr3_length: 14; v_call: TRBV10-3; cdr3_nt: TGTGCCATCAGTACAGGGGCGCCGAACACTGAAGCTTTCTTT; cdr3_aa: CAISTGAPNTEAFF
clone_size: -; d_call: -; j_call: TRBJ1-5; cdr3_length: 13; v_call: TRBV19; cdr3_nt: TGTGCCCGGGAATTCAGGGTACGTCAGCCCCAGCATTTT; cdr3_aa: CAREFRVRQPQHF
clone_size: once; d_call: TRBD2; j_call: TRBJ2-3; cdr3_length: 15; v_call: TRBV9; cdr3_nt: TGTGCCAGCAGCCCGAGACTAGCAGACACAGATACGCAGTATTTT; cdr3_aa: CASSPRLADTDTQYF
clone_size: -; d_call: -; j_call: TRBJ1-1; cdr3_length: 14; v_call: TRBV18; cdr3_nt: TGTGCCAGCTCGAAGACGGCCCCGAACACTGAAGCTTTCTTT; cdr3_aa: CASSKTAPNTEAFF
clone_size: -; d_call: TRBD1; j_call: TRBJ2-2; cdr3_length: 15; v_call: TRBV7-8; cdr3_nt: TGTGCCAGCAGCTCGGACAGGGTTAGGACCGGGGAGCTGTTTTTT; cdr3_aa: CASSSDRVRTGELFF
clone_size: -; d_call: -; j_call: TRBJ2-1; cdr3_length: 17; v_call: TRBV5-5; cdr3_nt: TGTGCCAGCAGCCCCCGAGGGGTGGTGAGCTCCTACAATGAGCAGTTCTTC; cdr3_aa: CASSPRGVVSSYNEQFF
clone_size: -; d_call: TRBD2; j_call: TRBJ2-7; cdr3_length: 14; v_call: TRBV7-9; cdr3_nt: TGTGCCAGCACGCTAGCGGGAGGGATCATGGAGCAGTACTTC; cdr3_aa: CASTLAGGIMEQYF
clone_size: -; d_call: -; j_call: TRBJ1-2; cdr3_length: 13; v_call: TRBV5-4; cdr3_nt: TGTGCCAGCAGCTTTAGAGCTAACTATGGCTACACCTTC; cdr3_aa: CASSFRANYGYTF
clone_size: -; d_call: -; j_call: TRBJ2-3; cdr3_length: 18; v_call: TRBV28; cdr3_nt: TGTGCCAGCAGTTTCCGGGCCGGGATTCCCCGAATGACAGATACGCAGTATTTT; cdr3_aa: CASSFRAGIPRMTDTQYF